A single sample is the source of the 8 T cell receptor beta chains below, sequenced in a study of blood T cells in healthy people across ages. A sample-barcoded 5' primer and a J-beta primer mix were used in a second PCR of about 7 to 12 cycles. TCRdb fed the 5' RACE reads into MiXCR, producing one record per CDR3 protein. Among hundreds of thousands of distinct CDR3 sequences listed, roughly 30% were seen once. The sequenced sample consisted of blood. These receptor sequences come from a woman aged 80 or over in good health.

This clonotype was recorded many times. Germline and junction disagree at one end, which may indicate a read error. The chain has TRBV7-2 and TRBJ2-1, with TRBD1 identical over 9 bases. CDR1 SGHTA and CDR2 FQGNSA come from the germline V gene. CDR3 length equals 15 residues. In DNA form, the CDR3 reads TGTGCCAGCAGTTTAGACAGGGGGTCCTACAATGAGCAGTTCTTC. Residues: CASSLDRGSYNEQFF.

Of note for this clonotype: Germline is not matched at one junction end, which may reflect a read error. V gene TRBV7-9 combines with J gene TRBJ2-5; D is unclear. CDR1 SEHNR and CDR2 FQNEAQ come from the germline V gene (reference sequence). The CDR3 consists of 16 residues. The CDR3 region is CASNLDRAPYRETQYF. CDR3 DNA sequence: TGTGCCAGCAACTTAGACCGGGCACCTTATCGAGAGACCCAGTACTTC.

This clonotype has ten or more counts. V and J are TRBV10-3 and TRBJ2-7; D is unclear. Germline values: CDR1 ENHRY, CDR2 SYGVKD. The CDR3 consists of 13 residues. Trimming pared 6 bases from V and 2 bases from J, leaving 11 bases between. DNA for the CDR3: TGTGCCATCAGCGATACAAGAGCCTACGAGCAGTACTTC. As protein: CAISDTRAYEQYF.

This chain's CDR3 is CASSLDWGLNTGELFF. DNA of the CDR3: TGTGCCAGCAGCTTAGATTGGGGACTAAACACCGGGGAGCTGTTTTTT. This chain links TRBV11-3 with TRBJ2-2, with 7 bases lining up with TRBD2. CDR1 and CDR2 (germline): SGHNT, YENEEA. The J segment lost 2 bases and the V segment lost 0 bases, leaving 3 bases of the junction unmatched. The CDR3 spans 16 residues.

About this clonotype itself: The junction differs from germline at one of its ends, possibly a read error. The chain combines TRBV7-9 with TRBJ1-4, with 8 positions matching TRBD1. CDR3 size: 13 residues. Germline V gene lookup returns CDR1 SEHNR and CDR2 FQNEAQ (reference sequence). The DNA of the CDR3 is TGTGCCAGCAGCCTGGAACAGGGGGGAAAACCGTTTTTT. Protein sequence: CASSLEQGGKPFF.

The sample holds many counts of this clonotype. The J gene is TRBJ1-2, the V gene TRBV7-2; 7 bases map to TRBD1. CDR1 and CDR2 from the germline V gene are SGHTA and FQGNSA. This CDR3 has 14 amino acids. Unmatched junction bases numbered 9, after V lost 5 bases and J lost 6 bases. The chain's CDR3 is CASSLGQALDGYTF. The CDR3 DNA sequence: TGTGCCAGCAGCCTAGGACAGGCCTTGGATGGCTACACCTTC.

The CDR3 loop is CASSYRDNTEAFF. CDR3 sequence (DNA): TGTGCCAGCAGTTACAGGGATAACACTGAAGCTTTCTTT. The rearrangement uses TRBV6-6 and TRBJ1-1; D remains unclear. The CDR3 is 13 residues long. The V gene lost 2 bases and the J gene lost 2 bases, with 6 bases spanning the gap. The germline V gene has CDR1 MNHNY and CDR2 SVGAGI (reference sequence).

This clonotype has a count of ten or more. The chain recombines TRBV4-3 with TRBJ2-1, with D possibly TRBD1 on 6 matching bases. Germline CDR1 LGHNA, CDR2 YSLEER. This CDR3 is built from 14 residues. V was trimmed by 1 base and J by 6 bases, leaving 10 bases between them. The CDR3 region is CASSQGGPSNEQFF. CDR3 in DNA: TGCGCCAGCAGCCAAGGGGGGCCGAGCAATGAGCAGTTCTTC.